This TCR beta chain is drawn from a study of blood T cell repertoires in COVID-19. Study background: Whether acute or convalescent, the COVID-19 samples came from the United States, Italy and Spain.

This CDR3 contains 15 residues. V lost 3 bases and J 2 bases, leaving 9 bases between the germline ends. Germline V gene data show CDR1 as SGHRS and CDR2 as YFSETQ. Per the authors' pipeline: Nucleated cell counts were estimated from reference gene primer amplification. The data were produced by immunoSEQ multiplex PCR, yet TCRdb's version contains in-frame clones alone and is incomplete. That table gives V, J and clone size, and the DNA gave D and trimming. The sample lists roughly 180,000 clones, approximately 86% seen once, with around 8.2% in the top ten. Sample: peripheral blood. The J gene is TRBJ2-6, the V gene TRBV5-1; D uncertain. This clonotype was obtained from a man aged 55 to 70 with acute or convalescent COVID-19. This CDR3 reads CASSYVEAGANVLTF. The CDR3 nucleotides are TGCGCCAGCAGCTATGTTGAGGCTGGGGCCAACGTCCTGACTTTC.